What follows are 31 T cell receptor beta chains derived from one specimen sequenced in a study of read filtering for tumor transcriptome and immune sequencing. Molecular barcoded adaptors covering alpha/delta and beta/gamma chains were used on 400 to 450 ng RNA. Via MiXCR, TCRdb re-called the reads, giving one row per CDR3 protein. This sample has more than 45,000 distinct CDR3 sequences, with around 20% found just once. Sequencing input: a population of CD138-negative cells sorted from bone marrow. These receptors were taken from a donor at least 40 years old with multiple myeloma.

This clonotype was detected many times. This CDR3 reads CSVEGGGETQYF. CDR3 nucleotides: TGCAGCGTTGAAGGCGGGGGAGAGACCCAGTACTTC. The rearrangement uses TRBV29-1 and TRBJ2-5, with 7 bases aligning to TRBD2. The CDR3 is made up of 12 amino acids. J gave up 4 bases and V 1 base, and 0 bases lay outside the gene matches. The germline gives CDR1 SQVTM, CDR2 ANQGSEA.

The V and J genes are TRBV3-1 and TRBJ2-1; D is uncertain. The CDR3 runs 14 residues. Trimming cost V 1 base and J 12 bases, with 16 bases left between them. The germline V gene encodes CDR1 LGHDT and CDR2 YNNKEL (reference sequence). The CDR3 DNA reads as TGTGCCAGCAGCCAAGTGGGTTCGAATTTACGGCAGTTCTTC. Translated, it gives CASSQVGSNLRQFF.

This clonotype occurred many times. The J gene is TRBJ2-6, the V gene TRBV2, with D unclear. This CDR3 region has 15 residues. V lost 6 bases and J lost 0, with 9 bases in between. The V gene's germline CDR1 is SNHLY and CDR2 FYNNEI. In DNA form, the CDR3 reads TGTGCCAGCAGCTCGTCGAACTCTGGGGCCAACGTCCTGACTTTC. This codes for CASSSSNSGANVLTF.

In this sample, this clonotype turned up many times. This chain connects TRBV29-1 to TRBJ2-5; TRBD2 aligns across 13 bases. This CDR3 spans 16 amino acids. CDR1 and CDR2 (germline): SQVTM, ANQGSEA. The J segment lost 4 bases and the V segment lost 6 bases, leaving 11 bases of the junction unmatched. CDR3: CSVRVTSGRARETQYF. The CDR3 DNA reads as TGCAGCGTCCGGGTAACTAGCGGGAGGGCCAGAGAGACCCAGTACTTC.

Many counts were recorded for this clonotype. Its ends do not fully match the called genes, so a read error is possible. The chain has TRBV7-7 and TRBJ2-5; possible D gene TRBD1, 5 bases. The CDR3 has 15 amino acids. Per germline, CDR1 SSHAT and CDR2 FNYEAQ (reference sequence). CDR3 in amino acids: CASSLVGVRGETQYF. Written as DNA, the CDR3 is TGTGCTAGCAGCTTAGTAGGGGTGAGAGGAGAGACCCAGTACTTC.

On this clonotype: A much larger clone sits a single nucleotide away, making a read error possible. The gene calls are TRBV6-1 and TRBJ2-3, with TRBD1 matching over 9 bases. The germline V gene has CDR1 MNHNS and CDR2 SASEGT. Trimming cost V 8 bases and J 8 bases; bases outside gene matches: 14. The CDR3 spans 15 residues. CDR3 bases: TGTGCCAGCTCTCCGGGACAGGGAGTTTCAGCTACGCAGTATTTT. This translates into CASSPGQGVSATQYF.

This clonotype is medium-sized (0.01 to 0.1%). A junction boundary mismatches the germline segment, possibly from a read error. The chain has TRBV29-1 and TRBJ2-1; 7 bases match TRBD2. The CDR3 has 9 amino acids. Germline CDR1 and CDR2: SQVTM and ANQGSEA. CDR3 in amino acids: CSVGDYHIF. The CDR3 DNA sequence: TGCAGCGTTGGGGACTACCATATCTTC.

Ten or more counts support this clonotype. The V gene is TRBV10-3, the J gene TRBJ2-1; D is undetermined. Deletions cut 4 bases from V and 2 bases from J, with 9 bases between. Looked up from germline, CDR1 is ENHRY and CDR2 is SYGVKD. The length of the CDR3 is 14 residues. Here the CDR3 DNA reads TGTGCCATCAGTGGTTCCGCAACCTACAATGAGCAGTTCTTC. It translates to CAISGSATYNEQFF.

At least ten counts were recorded for this clonotype. The J gene is TRBJ2-1, the V gene TRBV7-2; 10 bases line up with TRBD2. CDR1 SGHTA and CDR2 FQGNSA come from the germline V gene. The CDR3 extends over 16 amino acids. V shed 5 bases and J 3 bases; nucleotides not matched to a gene: 7. This CDR3 is CASSPPIAGGYNEQFF. In DNA, the CDR3 is TGTGCCAGCAGCCCTCCCATAGCGGGAGGCTACAATGAGCAGTTCTTC.

This clonotype showed up many times. V gene TRBV9 combines with J gene TRBJ1-1; D is ambiguous. The CDR3 covers 15 residues. Trimming took off 4 bases at V and 4 bases at J, with 17 bases between the two ends. Looked up from germline, CDR1 is SGDLS and CDR2 is YYNGEE. In DNA form, the CDR3 reads TGTGCCAGCAGCCCCCATCGGGGAGTGGGCACTGAAGCTTTCTTT. This translates into CASSPHRGVGTEAFF. Based on the CDR3 plus reference TRBV9 and TRBJ1-1, the full variable domain is DSGVTQTPKHLITATGQRVTLRCSPRSGDLSVYWYQQSLDQGLQFLIQYYNGEERAKGNILERFSAQQFPDLHSELNLSSLELGDSALYFCASSPHRGVGTEAFFGQGTRLTVV.

There are many counts of this clonotype. The chain recombines TRBV2 with TRBJ2-2, with D unclear. Trimming cost V 6 bases and J 5 bases, with 10 bases left between them. Looked up from germline, CDR1 is SNHLY and CDR2 is FYNNEI. The CDR3 extends over 13 amino acids. CDR3 in DNA: TGTGCCAGCAGATCGACCGTAACCGGGGAGCTGTTTTTT. This encodes CASRSTVTGELFF.

Turning to this clonotype: Given a much more abundant clone one base away, this may be a read error. This chain joins TRBV7-9 and TRBJ2-3; maybe TRBD1 (5 bases). The length of the CDR3 is 15 residues. Per germline, CDR1 SEHNR and CDR2 FQNEAQ (reference sequence). CDR3 region: CACSFKGLPGDTQYF. CDR3 in DNA: TGTGCCTGCAGCTTTAAGGGGCTCCCGGGAGATACGCAGTATTTT.

To note about this clonotype: The germline gene is not matched at one end of the junction; a read error may be the cause. This rearrangement joins TRBV10-2 to TRBJ2-1; D is perhaps TRBD2 (5 bases). The CDR3 contains 15 residues. Germline V CDR1 and CDR2: WSHSY, SAAADI. The CDR3 DNA reads TGCGCCAGCGGAGGTACGAGCCCCTCCTACAATGAGCTGCTCTTC. Amino acid sequence: CASGGTSPSYNELLF.

The chain employs TRBV20-1 and TRBJ2-2; 7 nucleotides agree with TRBD2. CDR1 is DFQATT and CDR2 is SNEGSKA in the germline V gene (reference sequence). The V and J ends lost 1 base and 6 bases, in that order; junction bases with no gene match: 11. The CDR3 consists of 16 residues. The chain's CDR3 is CSARAPGGSSAGELFF. CDR3 in DNA: TGCAGTGCTAGAGCCCCCGGCGGGAGTAGCGCCGGGGAGCTGTTTTTT.

Turning to this clonotype: A much larger clone differs by one base, so this may be a read error. This sequence joins TRBV20-1 and TRBJ2-7, with a possible D match to TRBD2 (5 bases). The CDR3 length is 14 residues. Trimming shortened V by 3 bases and J by 6 bases, and 18 bases separated the two germline ends. Germline assignment: CDR1 DFQATT and CDR2 SNEGSKA (reference sequence). In DNA, the CDR3 is TGCAGTGCTAGCCGGGCTATCGGGATCCGCGAGCAGTACTTC. Amino acids: CSASRAIGIREQYF.

This clonotype was seen at least ten times. V is TRBV7-9 and J is TRBJ2-7; D may be TRBD1 or TRBD2 (5 bases each). The CDR3 runs 16 residues. V lost 0 bases and J lost 7, with 19 bases in between. Looked up from germline, CDR1 is SEHNR and CDR2 is FQNEAQ (reference sequence). The CDR3 coding sequence is TGTGCCAGCAGCTTAGCGAGTTTCGGGACCTCTTGGGAGCAGTACTTC. Translating gives CASSLASFGTSWEQYF. The variable domain in full, completed from reference TRBV7-9 and TRBJ2-7, reads DTGVSQNPRHKITKRGQNVTFRCDPISEHNRLYWYRQTLGQGPEFLTYFQNEAQLEKSRLLSDRFSAERPKGSFSTLEIQRTEQGDSAMYLCASSLASFGTSWEQYFGPGTRLTVT.

This clonotype was detected ten times or more. J is TRBJ2-1 and V is TRBV2; D gene uncertain. The CDR3 runs to 12 residues. V lost 6 bases to trimming and J lost 7 bases, with 10 bases between them. The germline V gene has CDR1 SNHLY and CDR2 FYNNEI. The CDR3 reads CASRLGMNEQFF. In nucleotides, the CDR3 is TGTGCCAGCAGGCTAGGTATGAATGAGCAGTTCTTC.

This clonotype has a handful of counts. This sequence joins TRBV27 and TRBJ1-5; maybe TRBD1 (5 bases). Trimming left V 6 bases short and J 7 bases short, with 16 bases between. Per germline, CDR1 MNHEY and CDR2 SMNVEV (reference sequence). This CDR3 is built from 14 residues. CDR3 sequence: CASSRGGRGQPQHF. CDR3 in DNA: TGTGCCAGCAGCCGGGGGGGGAGAGGGCAGCCCCAGCATTTT.

The chain has TRBV29-1 and TRBJ1-1, with TRBD1 matching over 8 bases. The length of the CDR3 is 16 residues. The trim removed 4 bases at V and 5 bases at J, leaving 15 bases unmatched. Germline assignment: CDR1 SQVTM and CDR2 ANQGSEA. CDR3 region: CSVAQLRGQGQTEAFF. The DNA of the CDR3 is TGCAGCGTTGCGCAATTGCGTGGACAGGGTCAAACTGAAGCTTTCTTT.

At least ten counts were recorded for this clonotype. The J gene is TRBJ1-1, the V gene TRBV5-4; D perhaps matches TRBD1 (5 bases). With 5 bases removed from V and 3 bases from J, the gap between germline ends came to 23 bases. Per the germline V gene, CDR1 is SGHNT and CDR2 is YYREEE (reference sequence). CDR3 size: 17 residues. DNA of the CDR3: TGTGCCAGCAGTCTGGGGGGGGACCGGAGGAGGCACACTGAAGCTTTCTTT. It yields the protein CASSLGGDRRRHTEAFF.

Within the sample, this clonotype is medium-sized (0.01 to 0.1%). This chain uses TRBV9 with TRBJ2-1; D gene unclear. Looked up from germline, CDR1 is SGDLS and CDR2 is YYNGEE. The CDR3 runs 10 residues. V dropped 3 bases and J dropped 7 bases, with 2 bases sitting between them. CDR3 residues: CASSGNEQFF. The CDR3 coding sequence is TGTGCCAGCAGCGGTAATGAGCAGTTCTTC.

Concerning this clonotype: A much bigger clone sits one base away, suggesting this may be a read error. The rearrangement joins TRBV20-1 to TRBJ2-3; D unclear. This CDR3 is 15 amino acids long. The V end was cut by 0 bases, the J end by 1 base, with 11 bases between. Germline V gene sequence: CDR1 DFQATT, CDR2 SNEGSKA (reference sequence). The chain's CDR3 is CSARDGRRGTDTQYF. In nucleotides, the CDR3 is TGCAGTGCTAGAGATGGCAGGAGAGGCACAGATACGCAGTATTTT.

This clonotype was found many times. The chain carries TRBV20-1 and TRBJ2-6, with 11 bases that match TRBD1. The J segment lost 2 bases and the V segment lost 2 bases, leaving 8 bases of the junction unmatched. This CDR3 has 18 residues. Germline assignment: CDR1 DFQATT and CDR2 SNEGSKA (reference sequence). The CDR3 nucleotides are TGCAGTGCTAGAATTCCGGGACAGGGGGTCGCTGGGGCCAACGTCCTGACTTTC. Its translation: CSARIPGQGVAGANVLTF.

This clonotype has a count of ten or more. J is TRBJ1-1 and V is TRBV7-2; tentative D call: TRBD1 (6 bases). Between the trimmed V and J ends, which lost 5 bases and 3 bases, there was a span of 16 bases. The CDR3 contains 15 residues. CDR1 is SGHTA and CDR2 is FQGNSA in the germline V gene. The CDR3 spells CASSPIGQLDTEAFF. CDR3 DNA sequence: TGTGCCAGCAGCCCCATAGGACAGCTGGACACTGAAGCTTTCTTT. The full variable domain, rest sourced from reference TRBV7-2 and TRBJ1-1, is GAGVSQSPSNKVTEKGKDVELRCDPISGHTALYWYRQSLGQGLEFLIYFQGNSAPDKSGLPSDRFSAERTGGSVSTLTIQRTQQEDSAVYLCASSPIGQLDTEAFFGQGTRLTVV.

This clonotype was observed a few times. This chain uses TRBV7-2 with TRBJ2-5, with 7 positions matching TRBD2. Trimming took 2 bases from V and 3 from J; bases not matched to a gene: 9. CDR1 is SGHTA, CDR2 FQGNSA, per germline. The CDR3 length is 16 residues. CDR3 nucleotides: TGTGCCAGCAGCTTACCGGGAGGATATGGGGAAGAGACCCAGTACTTC. Translating it yields CASSLPGGYGEETQYF.

This clonotype was recorded many times. CDR3 in DNA: TGTGCCAGTAGTCCAGCACGGAGCACAGATACGCAGTATTTT. The encoded protein is CASSPARSTDTQYF. The chain has TRBV19 and TRBJ2-3; D is undetermined. V shed 5 bases and J shed 0 bases, with 9 bases lying between them. Germline CDR1 is LNHDA and CDR2 is SQIVND (reference sequence). The CDR3 spans 14 residues.

This clonotype showed up many times. The chain recombines TRBV5-1 with TRBJ1-2; 10 nucleotides agree with TRBD1. V lost 1 base to trimming and J lost 4 bases; unmatched junction nucleotides: 4. This CDR3 is built from 15 residues. Germline CDR1 and CDR2: SGHRS and YFSETQ. The CDR3 sequence is CASSLPGQGSYGYTF. CDR3 bases: TGCGCCAGCAGCTTGCCGGGACAGGGGTCCTATGGCTACACCTTC.

With regard to this clonotype: A far larger clone lies a single base away; this is likely a read error. V usage is TRBV7-2 and J usage is TRBJ2-1, with D perhaps TRBD1 (5 bases). CDR3 size: 13 residues. Germline loops: CDR1 SGHTA, CDR2 FQGNSA. Trimming removed 6 bases at V and 9 bases at J, with 15 bases between. The CDR3 spells CASRVQVGGEQFF. CDR3 in DNA: TGTGCCAGCAGGGTACAGGTGGGCGGTGAGCAGTTCTTC.

This clonotype occurred many times. V is TRBV20-1 and J is TRBJ2-1; 13 bases are a match to TRBD2. The trim removed 6 bases at V and 4 bases at J, leaving 6 bases unmatched. This CDR3 is built from 15 residues. Germline loops: CDR1 DFQATT, CDR2 SNEGSKA (reference sequence). Written as DNA, the CDR3 is TGCAGTGCCGTTACTAGCGGGAGGGTTTACAATGAGCAGTTCTTC. Protein: CSAVTSGRVYNEQFF.

This clonotype appeared many times. V gene TRBV6-5 combines with J gene TRBJ2-1; D tentatively reads TRBD1 or TRBD2 (5 bases each). Germline V gene sequence: CDR1 MNHEY, CDR2 SVGAGI. With 0 bases removed from V and 0 bases from J, the gap between germline ends came to 9 bases. The CDR3 is made up of 16 amino acids. The CDR3 nucleotides read TGTGCCAGCAGTTACTCTCCAGGGAGCTCCTACAATGAGCAGTTCTTC. It codes for CASSYSPGSSYNEQFF.

This clonotype was detected many times. The V call is TRBV6-1, the J call TRBJ1-1, with D unclear. The germline gives CDR1 MNHNS, CDR2 SASEGT. The ends were cut back, 7 bases at V and 0 bases at J, with 12 bases in the middle. This CDR3 is built from 14 residues. The CDR3 sequence is CASTRTEMNTEAFF. The CDR3 coding sequence is TGTGCCAGCACCAGGACGGAGATGAACACTGAAGCTTTCTTT.